Shown below are 3 T cell receptor beta chains from a single sample sequenced in a study of beta chain features in type 1 diabetes. Reverse transcription of all isolated RNA meant that expressed TCRB transcripts were sequenced. Generated by immunoSEQ multiplex PCR, the TCRdb table keeps only in-frame clones and is missing some. Among roughly 180,000 clones listed, about 13% were seen once. Sequenced sample: central memory CD4+ T cells from blood. These receptor sequences come from a woman between 18 and 29 years old in good health.

The sample holds a few counts of this clone. The V gene is TRBV5-1, the J gene TRBJ2-1; weak D call: TRBD1 (5 bases). Trimming left V 0 bases short and J 10 bases short, with 20 bases between. The CDR3 is made up of 16 amino acids. CDR1 is SGHRS and CDR2 is YFSETQ in the germline V gene. The CDR3 spells CASSLVSRDSTQEQFF. The DNA of the CDR3 is TGCGCCAGCAGCTTGGTTTCGCGTGACAGCACACAGGAGCAGTTCTTC.

This clone appeared a few times. As DNA, the CDR3 is TGTGCCTGGAGTATCGGAGGCTACGAGCAGTACTTC. This encodes CAWSIGGYEQYF. This chain uses TRBV30 with TRBJ2-7, with D tentatively TRBD2 (5 bases). Germline V gene sequence: CDR1 GTSNPN, CDR2 SVGIG (reference sequence). The ends were cut back, 2 bases at V and 3 bases at J, with 8 bases in the middle. The CDR3 covers 12 residues.

This clone was seen more than once but under ten times. The CDR3 DNA reads TGTGCCAGCTCACCTAGCGGGACCGGCAATGAGCAGTTCTTC. Amino acids: CASSPSGTGNEQFF. The gene calls are TRBV18 and TRBJ2-1; 8 nucleotides align to TRBD2. Germline-derived CDR1 and CDR2 are KGHSH and LQKENI. Losses at the gene ends were 3 bases for V and 6 bases for J; bases not matched to a gene: 4. The CDR3 consists of 14 residues.